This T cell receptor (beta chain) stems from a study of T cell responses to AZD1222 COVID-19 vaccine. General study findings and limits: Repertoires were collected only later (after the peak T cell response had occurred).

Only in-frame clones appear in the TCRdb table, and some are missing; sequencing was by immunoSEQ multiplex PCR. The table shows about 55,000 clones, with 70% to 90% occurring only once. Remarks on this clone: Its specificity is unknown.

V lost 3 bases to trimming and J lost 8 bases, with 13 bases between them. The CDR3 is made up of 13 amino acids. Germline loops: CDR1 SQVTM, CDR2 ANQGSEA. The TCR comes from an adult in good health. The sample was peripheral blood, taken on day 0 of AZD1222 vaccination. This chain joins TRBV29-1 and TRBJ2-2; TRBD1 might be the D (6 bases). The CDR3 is CSVDLQGAGELFF. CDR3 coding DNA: TGCAGCGTTGACCTACAGGGAGCAGGGGAGCTGTTTTTT.